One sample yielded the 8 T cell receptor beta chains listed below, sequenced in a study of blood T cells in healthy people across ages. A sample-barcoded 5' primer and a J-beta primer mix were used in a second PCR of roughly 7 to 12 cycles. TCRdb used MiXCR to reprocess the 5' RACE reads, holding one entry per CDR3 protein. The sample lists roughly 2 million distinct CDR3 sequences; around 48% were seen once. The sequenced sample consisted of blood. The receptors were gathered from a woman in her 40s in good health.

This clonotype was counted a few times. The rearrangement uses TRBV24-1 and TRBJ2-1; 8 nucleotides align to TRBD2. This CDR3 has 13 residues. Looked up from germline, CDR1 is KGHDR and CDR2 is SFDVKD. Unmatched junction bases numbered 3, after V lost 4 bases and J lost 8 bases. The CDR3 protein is CATSDGGGDEQFF. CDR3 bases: TGTGCCACCAGTGACGGGGGGGGAGATGAGCAGTTCTTC.

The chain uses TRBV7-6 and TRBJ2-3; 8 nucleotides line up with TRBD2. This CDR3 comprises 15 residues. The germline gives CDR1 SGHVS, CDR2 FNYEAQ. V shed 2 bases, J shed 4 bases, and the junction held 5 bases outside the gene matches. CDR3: CASSLQRGFSDTQYF. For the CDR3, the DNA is TGTGCCAGCAGCTTACAGCGGGGGTTCTCAGATACGCAGTATTTT.

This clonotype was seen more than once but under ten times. CDR3 in amino acids: CASSQDETSVYEQYF. CDR3 nucleotide sequence: TGCGCCAGCAGCCAAGATGAGACTAGCGTCTACGAGCAGTACTTC. The chain combines TRBV4-1 with TRBJ2-7, with 8 nucleotides matching TRBD2. Germline values: CDR1 MGHRA, CDR2 YSYEKL. Losses at the gene ends were 0 bases for V and 3 bases for J; bases not matched to a gene: 4. This CDR3 has 15 residues.

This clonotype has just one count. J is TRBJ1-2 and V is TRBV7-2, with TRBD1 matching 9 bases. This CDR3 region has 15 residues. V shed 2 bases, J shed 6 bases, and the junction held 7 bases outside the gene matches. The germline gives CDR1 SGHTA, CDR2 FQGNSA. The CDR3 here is CASSLTDRGVNGYTF. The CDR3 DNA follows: TGTGCCAGCAGCTTAACTGACAGGGGGGTTAATGGCTACACCTTC.

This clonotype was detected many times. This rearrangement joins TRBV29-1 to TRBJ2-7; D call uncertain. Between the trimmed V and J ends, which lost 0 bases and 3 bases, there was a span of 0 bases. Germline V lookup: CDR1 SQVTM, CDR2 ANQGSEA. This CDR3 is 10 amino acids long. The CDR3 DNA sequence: TGCAGCGTTGAAGACTACGAGCAGTACTTC. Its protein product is CSVEDYEQYF.

This CDR3 is CASSYTGTGLDYGYTF. The DNA of the CDR3 is TGTGCCAGCAGTTACACCGGGACAGGGCTGGACTATGGCTACACCTTC. The V call is TRBV28, the J call TRBJ1-2; TRBD1 matches at 9 bases. The length of the CDR3 is 16 residues. CDR1 is MDHEN, CDR2 SYDVKM, per germline. The trim removed 4 bases at V and 3 bases at J, leaving 9 bases unmatched.

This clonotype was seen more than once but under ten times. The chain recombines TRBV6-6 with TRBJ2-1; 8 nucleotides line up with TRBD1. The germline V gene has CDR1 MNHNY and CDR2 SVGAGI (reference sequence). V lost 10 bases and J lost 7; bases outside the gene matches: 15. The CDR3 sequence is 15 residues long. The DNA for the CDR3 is TGTGCCATTGAACAGACAGGGGCCATAGGGAATGAGCAGTTCTTC. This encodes CAIEQTGAIGNEQFF.

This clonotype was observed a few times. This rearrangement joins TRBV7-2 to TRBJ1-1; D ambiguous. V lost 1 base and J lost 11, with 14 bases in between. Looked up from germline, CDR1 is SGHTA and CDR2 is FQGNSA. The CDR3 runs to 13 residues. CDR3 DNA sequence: TGTGCCAGCAGCTTAGGGACCAGACCGAGGGCTTTCTTT. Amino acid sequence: CASSLGTRPRAFF. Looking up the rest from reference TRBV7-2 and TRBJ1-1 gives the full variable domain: GAGVSQSPSNKVTEKGKDVELRCDPISGHTALYWYRQSLGQGLEFLIYFQGNSAPDKSGLPSDRFSAERTGGSVSTLTIQRTQQEDSAVYLCASSLGTRPRAFFGQGTRLTVV.